This T cell receptor beta chain came from a study of post-analysis software for immune sequencing data. Study-wide results and caveats: When compared against controls, multiple sclerosis patients showed significantly lower normalized Chao1 diversity. Those samples that were prepared in the same batch co-clustered strongly by F measure.

Note on this clonotype: Its matching antigen is unknown.

Unique molecular identifiers were built into the TCR beta cDNA libraries. TCRdb re-called the PCR reads with MiXCR, one entry per CDR3 protein. Of approximately 660,000 distinct CDR3 sequences listed, about 60% are singletons. The clonotype originates from a girl aged 2 to 9 with multiple sclerosis. Sequencing was performed on blood.

The CDR3 protein is CASSRKDRGRGTGELFF. The CDR3, as DNA: TGTGCCAGCAGTAGAAAGGACAGGGGGCGCGGCACCGGGGAGCTGTTTTTT. The chain links TRBV28 to TRBJ2-2; TRBD1 matches 11 bases. Germline-derived CDR1 and CDR2 are MDHEN and SYDVKM. This CDR3 has 17 amino acids. V lost 5 bases to trimming and J lost 4 bases; unmatched junction nucleotides: 9.